A selection of T cell receptor beta chains follows, all from one sample in a study of control samples from healthy donors and cancer patients. Sequencing used immunoSEQ multiplex PCR; TCRdb keeps in-frame clones, though not all of them. The sample consists of some 170,000 clones, about 95% of them appearing once. Sequences were obtained from PBMCs. These receptors were obtained from a man in his fifties or sixties with colorectal cancer. Both conserved end residues are part of each CDR3. D genes are given only for firm matches. Clone size is not always given. Where it is, it says once, few, many or a class for expanded clones.

>NA|TRBJ2-1|NA|TRBV21-1|16
TGTGCCAGCAGCCAAAACGGCTACCAGCCATACAATGAGCAGTTCTTC
CASSQNGYQPYNEQFF
>once|TRBJ2-3|NA|TRBV2|15
TGTGCCAGCAGTAGAGAGGAGAGTGGGACAGATACGCAGTATTTT
CASSREESGTDTQYF
>NA|TRBJ1-1|NA|TRBV6-5|14
TGTGCCAGCAGCAAGGGGGACCGAAACACTGAAGCTTTCTTT
CASSKGDRNTEAFF
>once|TRBJ2-2|NA|TRBV19|16
TGTGCCAGTAGTATCCTTCTAGCCCCGGGCACCGGGGAGCTGTTTTTT
CASSILLAPGTGELFF
>once|TRBJ2-7|NA|TRBV18|13
TGTGCCACCAAGGCAGGGACTTCCTACGAGCAGTACTTC
CATKAGTSYEQYF
>NA|TRBJ2-7|NA|TRBV5-1|16
TGCGCCAGCAGCTTGGGGGACACGGGACTAACCTACGAGCAGTACTTC
CASSLGDTGLTYEQYF
>NA|TRBJ1-4|TRBD1|TRBV30|15
TGTGCCTGGGGACAGGGGACCCTTATTAATGAAAAACTGTTTTTT
CAWGQGTLINEKLFF
>NA|TRBJ1-3|NA|TRBV3-1/TRBV3-2|18
TGTGCCAGCAGCCAAGTCGGGTGGGGCTCCAGCTCTGGAAACACCATATATTTT
CASSQVGWGSSSGNTIYF
>NA|TRBJ1-1|NA|TRBV6-2/TRBV6-3|15
TGTGCCAGCAGTTACTCGGGGCAGATTAACACTGAAGCTTTCTTT
CASSYSGQINTEAFF
>NA|TRBJ2-5|NA|TRBV12-3/TRBV12-4|12
TGTGCCAGCAGTTTTCTTGGGGAGACCCAGTACTTC
CASSFLGETQYF
>NA|TRBJ2-3|NA|TRBV18|14
TGTGCCAGCTCACCGGGGCAGGGCACAGATACGCAGTATTTT
CASSPGQGTDTQYF
>few|TRBJ1-1|NA|TRBV10-3|11
TGTGCCATCAGTGAGTCAAGGGCAGCTTTCTTT
CAISESRAAFF
>NA|TRBJ2-3|NA|TRBV6-6|15
TGTGCCAGCAGTTACATTGGGGGCCTCACAGATACGCAGTATTTT
CASSYIGGLTDTQYF
>NA|TRBJ2-7|NA|TRBV29-1|9
TGCAGCGTCCCGGGGGAGCAGTACTTC
CSVPGEQYF
>once|TRBJ2-7|NA|TRBV4-1|12
TGCGCCAGCAGCCAAGATGGGACCCTCCAGTACTTC
CASSQDGTLQYF
>NA|TRBJ1-2|TRBD1|TRBV5-1|15
TGCGCCAGCAGCCTGGGGACAGGGGGCGCTGGGGGCTACACCTTC
CASSLGTGGAGGYTF
>NA|TRBJ1-5|NA|TRBV6-5|15
TGTGCCAGCAGTTACCTGGTCAGGGGTGCGCAGCCCCAGCATTTT
CASSYLVRGAQPQHF
>NA|TRBJ1-1|NA|TRBV18|15
TGTGCCAGCTCAGCAGGAGGACGGCCGAACACTGAAGCTTTCTTT
CASSAGGRPNTEAFF
>NA|TRBJ2-3|NA|TRBV10-1|14
TGCGCCAGCAGTGAAGGCGGTAGCACAGATACGCAGTATTTT
CASSEGGSTDTQYF
>NA|TRBJ2-2|TRBD1|TRBV9|15
TGTGCCAGCAGTAGAGGACAGGGGGTTCCCGGGGAGCTGTTTTTT
CASSRGQGVPGELFF
>NA|TRBJ1-1|TRBD1|TRBV7-2|15
TGTGCCAGCAGCAAAAGGGGGACAGAGAACACTGAAGCTTTCTTT
CASSKRGTENTEAFF
>NA|TRBJ1-2|TRBD1|TRBV19|17
TGTGCCAGTAGTATAGCCCGGGGACAGGGGGCTAACTATGGCTACACCTTC
CASSIARGQGANYGYTF
>NA|TRBJ1-5|NA|TRBV21-1|16
TGTGCCAGCAGCAAAGGTAGGGGAAGCTTCAATCAGCCCCAGCATTTT
CASSKGRGSFNQPQHF
>NA|TRBJ1-1|NA|TRBV21-1|17
TGTGCCAGCAGCAAAGAAGGGGGACGAAGGAGAAGGACTGAAGCTTTCTTT
CASSKEGGRRRRTEAFF
>NA|TRBJ1-1|NA|TRBV12-3/TRBV12-4|11
TGTGCCAGCAGTTTGAGAACTGAAGCTTTCTTT
CASSLRTEAFF
>NA|TRBJ1-2|NA|TRBV19|16
TGTGCCAGTAGTCCCGGGGCAGCCAACAACCTCTATGGCTACACCTTC
CASSPGAANNLYGYTF
>NA|TRBJ1-2|NA|TRBV12-3/TRBV12-4|10
TGTGCCAGCAGCGGGAGTGGCTACACCTTC
CASSGSGYTF
>NA|TRBJ2-3|TRBD1|TRBV7-9|15
TGTGCCAGCAGCTCGGGACAGGGGACCACAGATACGCAGTATTTT
CASSSGQGTTDTQYF
>NA|TRBJ1-1|TRBD1|TRBV4-1|15
TGCGCCAGCAGCCGAATTATCAGGGGGCGTCCAGAGATTTTCTTT
CASSRIIRGRPEIFF
>NA|TRBJ2-1|TRBD1|TRBV11-2|14
TGTGCCAGCAGCCGAGGACAGGGGGCGGGAGAGCAGTTCTTC
CASSRGQGAGEQFF
>NA|TRBJ2-3|TRBD2|TRBV7-9|14
TGTGCCAGCACGGGGGGAATAGACACAGATACGCAGTATTTT
CASTGGIDTDTQYF